This record concerns one TCR beta chain sequence. TCRbeta library preparation incorporated unique molecular identifiers. TCRdb reprocessed the PCR reads via MiXCR and lists one record per CDR3 protein. Here the sample spans roughly 400,000 distinct CDR3 sequences, 20% being singletons. This entry belongs to a study of T-cell reconstitution after alpha-beta-depleted transplantation in children. CDR3 length equals 15 residues. V shed 5 bases, J shed 9 bases, and the junction held 8 bases outside the gene matches. This specimen consisted of PBMCs from the stem cell graft donor, obtained from the stem cell graft. This TCR derives from a human donor who donated a stem cell graft to a child with acute myeloid leukemia. The rearrangement joins TRBV12-3 or TRBV12-4 to TRBJ2-3, with 13 nucleotides matching TRBD2. This chain's CDR3 is CASSPLAGGIETQYF. The CDR3 nucleotides read TGTGCCAGCAGTCCACTAGCGGGAGGGATCGAGACGCAGTATTTT.